The present T cell receptor beta chain was sequenced within a study of blood T cell repertoires in COVID-19. Study background: PBMCs, B-cell-depleted T cells, or T cells were the source of the cDNA or gDNA that made up the material.

Assay used: immunoSEQ multiplex PCR; TCRdb lists only in-frame clones, some missing. This table has a few hundred thousand clones, about 90% appearing once. Trimming removed 4 bases from V and 3 bases from J, with 12 bases in between. Germline V lookup: CDR1 MNHEY, CDR2 SVGEGT. The CDR3 is 14 residues long. This receptor was obtained from a man aged 55 to 70 with acute or convalescent COVID-19. The sample taken for sequencing was peripheral blood. The chain carries TRBV6-2 or TRBV6-3 and TRBJ1-1; TRBD1 is a possible D gene (6 bases). The CDR3 bases are TGTGCCAGCAGTTCCAGGGGAAGCGACACTGAAGCTTTCTTT. Translating it yields CASSSRGSDTEAFF.